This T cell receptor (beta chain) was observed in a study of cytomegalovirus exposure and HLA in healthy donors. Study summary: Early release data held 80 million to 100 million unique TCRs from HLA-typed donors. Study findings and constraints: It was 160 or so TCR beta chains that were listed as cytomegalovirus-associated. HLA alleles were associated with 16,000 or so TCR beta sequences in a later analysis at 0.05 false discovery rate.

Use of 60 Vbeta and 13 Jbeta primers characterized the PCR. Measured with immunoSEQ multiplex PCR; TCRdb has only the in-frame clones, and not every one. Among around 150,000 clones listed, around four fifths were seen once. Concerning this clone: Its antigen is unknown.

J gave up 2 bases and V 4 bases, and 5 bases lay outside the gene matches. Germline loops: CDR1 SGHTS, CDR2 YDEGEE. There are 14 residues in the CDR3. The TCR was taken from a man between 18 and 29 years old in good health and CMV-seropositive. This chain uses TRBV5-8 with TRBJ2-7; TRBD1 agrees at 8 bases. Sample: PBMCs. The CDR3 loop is CASSPHRGAYEQYF. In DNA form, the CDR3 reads TGTGCCAGCAGCCCTCACAGGGGGGCCTACGAGCAGTACTTC.